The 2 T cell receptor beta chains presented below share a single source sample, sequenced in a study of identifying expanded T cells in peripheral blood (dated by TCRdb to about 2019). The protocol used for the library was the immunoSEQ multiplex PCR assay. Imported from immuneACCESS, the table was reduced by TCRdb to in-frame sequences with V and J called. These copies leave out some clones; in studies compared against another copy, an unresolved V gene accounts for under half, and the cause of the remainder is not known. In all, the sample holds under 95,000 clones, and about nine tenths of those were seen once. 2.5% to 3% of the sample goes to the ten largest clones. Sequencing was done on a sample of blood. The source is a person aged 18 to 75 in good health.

The CDR3: CASSPTGLSNQPQHF. The CDR3 DNA is TGTGCCAGCAGTCCGACAGGGCTAAGCAATCAGCCCCAGCATTTT. V and J are TRBV2 and TRBJ1-5, with TRBD1 matching over 7 bases. V shed 5 bases, J shed 1 base, and the junction held 5 bases outside the gene matches. The CDR3 has 15 residues. The germline CDR1 and CDR2 sequences are SNHLY and FYNNEI.

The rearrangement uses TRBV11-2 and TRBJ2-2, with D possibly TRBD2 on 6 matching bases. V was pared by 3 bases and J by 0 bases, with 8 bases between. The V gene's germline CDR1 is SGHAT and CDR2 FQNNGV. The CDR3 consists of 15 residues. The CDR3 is CASSFSGTNTGELFF. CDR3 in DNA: TGTGCCAGCAGCTTTAGCGGAACGAACACCGGGGAGCTGTTTTTT.